The 29 T cell receptor beta chains presented below share a single source sample, sequenced in a study of shared clonotypes between healthy human individuals. The data were produced by immunoSEQ multiplex PCR, yet TCRdb's version contains in-frame clones alone and is incomplete. The sample has over a million clones; approximately 98% are singletons. Specimen: naive CD4+ T cells sorted from blood. Stated subset: CD45RA+ positively selected. These receptors were taken from a young man in good health.

This clone was seen just once. The chain employs TRBV5-4 and TRBJ2-7, with 12 nucleotides matching TRBD2. The germline CDR1 and CDR2 sequences are SGHNT and YYREEE (reference sequence). CDR3 length equals 14 residues. The V segment lost 3 bases and the J segment 7 bases; nucleotides outside the gene matches: 5. CDR3 loop: CASSSTSGSGEQYF. CDR3 nucleotides: TGTGCCAGCAGCTCGACTAGCGGGAGCGGTGAGCAGTACTTC.

This sequence joins TRBV7-6 and TRBJ2-5; D tentatively reads TRBD1 or TRBD2 (6 bases each). V gave up 4 bases and J gave up 8 bases, with 8 bases separating them. Germline CDR1 reads SGHVS; CDR2 reads FNYEAQ. CDR3 length: 11 residues. As DNA, the CDR3 is TGTGCCAGCAGCTCCGGGGGCACCCAGTACTTC. Amino acid sequence: CASSSGGTQYF.

As for this clone: In the same sample, other DNA sequences code for this CDR3. The rearrangement links TRBV18 to TRBJ2-1; D remains unclear. This CDR3 spans 13 amino acids. V was pared by 6 bases and J by 0 bases, with 6 bases between. Germline V gene lookup returns CDR1 KGHSH and CDR2 LQKENI. The CDR3 nucleotides read TGTGCCAGCTCTGCCGGCTCCTACAATGAGCAGTTCTTC. Translation gives CASSAGSYNEQFF.

The chain combines TRBV7-2 with TRBJ2-7; TRBD1 might be the D (5 bases). This CDR3 region has 14 residues. The ends were cut back, 6 bases at V and 0 bases at J, with 12 bases in the middle. CDR1 and CDR2 from the germline V gene are SGHTA and FQGNSA. The CDR3 here is CASRPQASSYEQYF. The CDR3 DNA is TGTGCCAGCAGGCCACAGGCCAGCTCCTACGAGCAGTACTTC. Using reference TRBV7-2 and TRBJ2-7 for the parts outside the CDR3, the full variable domain is GAGVSQSPSNKVTEKGKDVELRCDPISGHTALYWYRQSLGQGLEFLIYFQGNSAPDKSGLPSDRFSAERTGGSVSTLTIQRTQQEDSAVYLCASRPQASSYEQYFGPGTRLTVT.

The V and J genes are TRBV7-2 and TRBJ2-7, with 9 positions matching TRBD1. The CDR3 runs to 16 residues. Germline V gene lookup returns CDR1 SGHTA and CDR2 FQGNSA. J lost 4 bases, V lost 5 bases, and 12 bases had no gene match. The DNA of the CDR3 is TGTGCCAGCAGCCTCCCAGTGGGACAGGGCTTTTACGAGCAGTACTTC. Translation: CASSLPVGQGFYEQYF.

V gene TRBV11-3 combines with J gene TRBJ2-3; TRBD2 aligns across 8 bases. This CDR3 has 15 residues. V gave up 2 bases and J gave up 4 bases; unmatched junction bases: 5. The germline gives CDR1 SGHNT, CDR2 YENEEA. CDR3 sequence reads: CASSLSTGGADTQYF. CDR3 nucleotide sequence: TGTGCCAGCAGCTTATCGACGGGGGGGGCAGATACGCAGTATTTT.

A word on this clone: This sample includes further DNA sequences coding for the same CDR3. The chain links TRBV9 to TRBJ2-3, with D hard to call. Germline assignment: CDR1 SGDLS and CDR2 YYNGEE. The germline V and J ends were trimmed by 0 bases and 4 bases, with 3 bases remaining between them. The CDR3 has 12 residues. CDR3 loop: CASSVGPDTQYF. The CDR3 DNA follows: TGTGCCAGCAGCGTAGGTCCAGATACGCAGTATTTT.

The genes are TRBV28 and TRBJ1-4; no clear D gene. Germline V gene sequence: CDR1 MDHEN, CDR2 SYDVKM. This CDR3 has 13 residues. Trimming left V 6 bases short and J 4 bases short, with 9 bases between. DNA for the CDR3: TGTGCCAGCAGCCGGACCCATAATGAAAAACTGTTTTTT. Its protein product is CASSRTHNEKLFF.

This chain uses TRBV18 with TRBJ1-2, with D uncertain. Between the trimmed V and J ends, which lost 0 bases and 2 bases, there was a span of 13 bases. This CDR3 region has 16 residues. From germline, CDR1 is KGHSH and CDR2 LQKENI. In DNA, the CDR3 is TGTGCCAGCTCACCACCGAACGGGCATACGAACTATGGCTACACCTTC. Its protein product is CASSPPNGHTNYGYTF.

The chain uses TRBV30 and TRBJ1-1; D gene uncertain. The CDR3 has 14 amino acids. Per germline, CDR1 GTSNPN and CDR2 SVGIG (reference sequence). Trimming removed 3 bases at V and 4 bases at J, with 15 bases between. CDR3 DNA sequence: TGTGCCTGGAGGAGCGAAGAGGAGGGCACTGAAGCTTTCTTT. It specifies CAWRSEEEGTEAFF.

This chain uses TRBV18 with TRBJ2-2, with 8 positions matching TRBD2. The CDR3 sequence is 17 residues long. From germline, CDR1 is KGHSH and CDR2 LQKENI. The ends lost 0 bases at V and 3 bases at J; junction bases unmatched: 6. CDR3 DNA sequence: TGTGCCAGCTCACCACCGTCGGGACTAGGAGACACCGGGGAGCTGTTTTTT. It encodes CASSPPSGLGDTGELFF.

This chain links TRBV30 with TRBJ2-1; 7 nucleotides match TRBD2. CDR1 and CDR2 (germline): GTSNPN, SVGIG (reference sequence). J lost 0 bases, V lost 0 bases, and 5 bases had no gene match. The CDR3 is made up of 16 amino acids. The CDR3 DNA is TGTGCCTGGAGTGTACTGGGAGGGAGCTCCTACAATGAGCAGTTCTTC. It is translated as CAWSVLGGSSYNEQFF. The full variable domain, in which reference TRBV30 and TRBJ2-1 provide the parts outside the CDR3, is SQTIHQWPATLVQPVGSPLSLECTVEGTSNPNLYWYRQAAGRGLQLLFYSVGIGQISSEVPQNLSASRPQDRQFILSSKKLLLSDSGFYLCAWSVLGGSSYNEQFFGPGTRLTVL.

The rearrangement joins TRBV5-4 to TRBJ2-1, with D tentatively TRBD1 or TRBD2 (5 bases each). Trimming shortened V by 4 bases and J by 5 bases, and 13 bases separated the two germline ends. The germline CDR1 and CDR2 sequences are SGHNT and YYREEE (reference sequence). The CDR3 loop spans 14 amino acids. The CDR3 sequence: CASSPPGRNNEQFF. CDR3 nucleotides: TGTGCCAGCAGCCCACCGGGACGGAACAATGAGCAGTTCTTC.

V and J are TRBV29-1 and TRBJ1-1; D is unresolved. The germline V and J ends were trimmed by 5 bases and 5 bases, with 15 bases remaining between them. The CDR3 contains 13 residues. Per germline, CDR1 SQVTM and CDR2 ANQGSEA. CDR3 bases: TGCAGCGTTTCCCGGCAGTCGGGGACTGAAGCTTTCTTT. It is translated as CSVSRQSGTEAFF.

The gene calls are TRBV20-1 and TRBJ2-5, with D unresolved. The germline V and J ends were trimmed by 8 bases and 5 bases, with 9 bases remaining between them. The CDR3 runs 10 residues. CDR1 is DFQATT and CDR2 is SNEGSKA in the germline V gene (reference sequence). The CDR3 is CSSTKETQYF. The CDR3 DNA follows: TGCAGTAGTACCAAGGAGACCCAGTACTTC.

The chain recombines TRBV27 with TRBJ2-5; TRBD2 matches 8 bases. The CDR3 has 16 amino acids. The germline V gene encodes CDR1 MNHEY and CDR2 SMNVEV (reference sequence). With 3 bases clipped from V and 0 bases from J, the junction kept 6 bases outside the gene matches. The CDR3 coding sequence is TGTGCCAGCAGTTTGGAAAGCGGGAGACACCAAGAGACCCAGTACTTC. It yields the protein CASSLESGRHQETQYF.

This clone appeared once. The chain carries TRBV9 and TRBJ1-1; possibly TRBD1 for D (5 bases). This CDR3 has 15 amino acids. Germline lookup yields CDR1 SGDLS and CDR2 YYNGEE. Trimming left V 0 bases short and J 5 bases short, with 14 bases between. CDR3 loop: CASSVVEIYRTEAFF. The DNA for the CDR3 is TGTGCCAGCAGCGTAGTGGAGATATACAGGACTGAAGCTTTCTTT.

The rearrangement links TRBV6-9 to TRBJ2-1; TRBD1 or TRBD2 may be the D gene (5 bases each). The germline V and J ends were trimmed by 5 bases and 0 bases, with 14 bases remaining between them. The germline gives CDR1 MNHGY, CDR2 SVAAGI. There are 16 residues in the CDR3. The CDR3 DNA reads as TGTGCCAGCAGTACTAGACAGATCGGCTCCTACAATGAGCAGTTCTTC. It specifies CASSTRQIGSYNEQFF.

In this sample, this clone turned up once. The chain recombines TRBV7-2 with TRBJ2-1; TRBD2 agrees at 7 bases. CDR1 is SGHTA, CDR2 FQGNSA, per germline. Trimming took 4 bases from V and 0 from J; bases not matched to a gene: 3. The CDR3 is made up of 15 amino acids. The CDR3 DNA follows: TGTGCCAGCAGCTCGGCGGGAGTCTCCTACAATGAGCAGTTCTTC. This translates into CASSSAGVSYNEQFF.

V usage is TRBV6-5 and J usage is TRBJ2-7; the match to TRBD1 covers 8 bases. CDR1 is MNHEY and CDR2 is SVGAGI in the germline V gene. With 0 bases clipped from V and 4 bases from J, the junction kept 5 bases outside the gene matches. The CDR3 is 15 residues long. The chain's CDR3 is CASSYSVGQVYEQYF. The CDR3 nucleotides read TGTGCCAGCAGTTACTCGGTGGGACAGGTATACGAGCAGTACTTC.

V and J are TRBV5-4 and TRBJ2-1, with D maybe TRBD1 (5 bases). The CDR3 is made up of 16 amino acids. With 4 bases removed from V and 4 bases from J, the gap between germline ends came to 18 bases. The germline V gene encodes CDR1 SGHNT and CDR2 YYREEE (reference sequence). The CDR3 region has the DNA TGTGCCAGCAGCCAGAGCAGGGTATCCGAATACAATGAGCAGTTCTTC. Translation gives CASSQSRVSEYNEQFF.

This rearrangement joins TRBV7-9 to TRBJ2-3, with no clear D. V gave up 0 bases and J gave up 5 bases, with 15 bases separating them. The CDR3 totals 16 residues. Germline values: CDR1 SEHNR, CDR2 FQNEAQ (reference sequence). The CDR3: CASSLAQKGFGDTQYF. The CDR3 nucleotides are TGTGCCAGCAGCTTAGCGCAGAAAGGGTTCGGAGATACGCAGTATTTT.

CDR3 sequence: CASSVGGGGPYEQYF. In DNA form, the CDR3 reads TGTGCCAGCAGCGTAGGAGGCGGGGGGCCATACGAGCAGTACTTC. V gene TRBV9 combines with J gene TRBJ2-7, with 8 positions matching TRBD2. The V and J ends lost 0 bases and 4 bases, in that order; junction bases with no gene match: 6. Germline V gene sequence: CDR1 SGDLS, CDR2 YYNGEE. The CDR3 runs to 15 residues.

The chain combines TRBV2 with TRBJ2-5, with D hard to call. The V and J ends lost 4 bases and 5 bases respectively, with 8 bases between them. Germline assignment: CDR1 SNHLY and CDR2 FYNNEI. This CDR3 region has 12 residues. The CDR3 DNA reads as TGTGCCAGCAGTGTGTTAGGGGAGACCCAGTACTTC. Its translation is CASSVLGETQYF.

About this clone itself: Other DNA sequences in this specimen translate into the identical CDR3. The V call is TRBV7-9, the J call TRBJ2-1, with 15 nucleotides matching TRBD2. Per the germline V gene, CDR1 is SEHNR and CDR2 is FQNEAQ (reference sequence). With 4 bases clipped from V and 6 bases from J, the junction kept 1 base outside the gene matches. There are 15 residues in the CDR3. In DNA, the CDR3 is TGTGCCAGCAGCTCGGGACTAGCGGGGGGCAATGAGCAGTTCTTC. Translated, it gives CASSSGLAGGNEQFF.

The chain recombines TRBV9 with TRBJ1-2; tentatively, D is TRBD1 (5 bases). This CDR3 spans 13 amino acids. V lost 2 bases to trimming and J lost 13 bases, with 18 bases between them. Germline-derived CDR1 and CDR2 are SGDLS and YYNGEE. The CDR3 DNA is TGTGCCAGCAGCGTTGAACAAGGCGGGGCGAGCACCTTC. Translated: CASSVEQGGASTF.

This chain links TRBV11-2 with TRBJ2-3; D call uncertain. Looked up from germline, CDR1 is SGHAT and CDR2 is FQNNGV. The length of the CDR3 is 18 residues. Trimming shortened V by 4 bases and J by 3 bases, and 23 bases separated the two germline ends. CDR3 DNA: TGTGCCAGCAGCTCTCGAGGTCTTTCGGGTTTCAGGACAGATACGCAGTATTTT. It codes for CASSSRGLSGFRTDTQYF. The entire variable domain, with the rest obtained from reference TRBV11-2 and TRBJ2-3, is as follows: EAGVAQSPRYKIIEKRQSVAFWCNPISGHATLYWYQQILGQGPKLLIQFQNNGVVDDSQLPKDRFSAERLKGVDSTLKIQPAKLEDSAVYLCASSSRGLSGFRTDTQYFGPGTRLTVL.

The chain couples TRBV30 to TRBJ1-4, with a weak D call TRBD1 (5 bases). V lost 1 base to trimming and J lost 5 bases, with 14 bases between them. CDR3 length: 15 amino acids. CDR1 and CDR2 from the germline V gene are GTSNPN and SVGIG (reference sequence). The CDR3 region is CAWSGQNPANEKLFF. CDR3 DNA sequence: TGTGCCTGGAGTGGACAGAATCCCGCGAATGAAAAACTGTTTTTT. The full variable domain, completed using reference TRBV30 and TRBJ1-4, is SQTIHQWPATLVQPVGSPLSLECTVEGTSNPNLYWYRQAAGRGLQLLFYSVGIGQISSEVPQNLSASRPQDRQFILSSKKLLLSDSGFYLCAWSGQNPANEKLFFGSGTQLSVL.

The chain uses TRBV29-1 and TRBJ2-5; TRBD1 matches at 7 bases. The CDR3 consists of 14 residues. The germline CDR1 and CDR2 sequences are SQVTM and ANQGSEA. V was pared by 5 bases and J by 7 bases, with 13 bases of the junction left unmatched. The CDR3 nucleotides read TGCAGCGTTAGGTGGGGACAGTTTGAAGGGACCCAGTACTTC. This sequence encodes CSVRWGQFEGTQYF.